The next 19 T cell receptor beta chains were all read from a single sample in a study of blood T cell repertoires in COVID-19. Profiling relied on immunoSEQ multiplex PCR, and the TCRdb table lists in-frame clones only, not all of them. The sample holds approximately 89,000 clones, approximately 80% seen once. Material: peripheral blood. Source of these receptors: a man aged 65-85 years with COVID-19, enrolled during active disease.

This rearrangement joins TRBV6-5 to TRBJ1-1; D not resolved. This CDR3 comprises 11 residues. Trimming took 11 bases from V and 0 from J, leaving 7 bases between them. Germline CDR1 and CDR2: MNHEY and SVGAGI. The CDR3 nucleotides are TGTGCCGGGCAGTTGAACACTGAAGCTTTCTTT. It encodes CAGQLNTEAFF.

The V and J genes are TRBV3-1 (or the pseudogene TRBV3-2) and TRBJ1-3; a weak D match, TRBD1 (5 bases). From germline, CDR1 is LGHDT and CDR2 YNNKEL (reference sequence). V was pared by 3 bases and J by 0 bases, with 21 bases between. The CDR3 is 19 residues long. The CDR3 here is CASSHLALRRGDSGNTIYF. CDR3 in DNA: TGTGCCAGCAGCCACCTAGCCCTCCGCCGGGGGGACTCTGGAAACACCATATATTTT.

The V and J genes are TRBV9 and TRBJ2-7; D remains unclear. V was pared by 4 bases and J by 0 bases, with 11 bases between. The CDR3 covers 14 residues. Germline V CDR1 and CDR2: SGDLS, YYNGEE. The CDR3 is CASSTRLSSYEQYF. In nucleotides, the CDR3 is TGTGCCAGCAGCACCCGATTGAGCTCCTACGAGCAGTACTTC. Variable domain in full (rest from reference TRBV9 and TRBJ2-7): DSGVTQTPKHLITATGQRVTLRCSPRSGDLSVYWYQQSLDQGLQFLIQYYNGEERAKGNILERFSAQQFPDLHSELNLSSLELGDSALYFCASSTRLSSYEQYFGPGTRLTVT.

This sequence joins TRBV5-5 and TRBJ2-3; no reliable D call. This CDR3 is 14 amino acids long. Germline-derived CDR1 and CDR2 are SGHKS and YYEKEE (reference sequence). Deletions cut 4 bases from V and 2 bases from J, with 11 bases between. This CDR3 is CASSTSPVTDTQYF. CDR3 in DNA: TGTGCCAGCAGCACCAGTCCCGTCACAGATACGCAGTATTTT.

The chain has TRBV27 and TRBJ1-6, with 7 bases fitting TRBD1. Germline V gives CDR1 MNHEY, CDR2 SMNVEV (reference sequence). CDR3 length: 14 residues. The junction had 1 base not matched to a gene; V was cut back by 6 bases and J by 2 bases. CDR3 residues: CASRTGTYNSPLHF. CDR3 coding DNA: TGTGCCAGCAGGACAGGGACCTATAATTCACCCCTCCACTTT.

The CDR3 loop is CAISTKMNTEAFF. CDR3 DNA sequence: TGTGCCATTTCGACAAAAATGAACACTGAAGCTTTCTTT. The genes are TRBV10-3 and TRBJ1-1; D gene ambiguous. Germline CDR1 and CDR2: ENHRY and SYGVKD. V lost 9 bases and J 0 bases, leaving 11 bases between the germline ends. The CDR3 contains 13 residues.

The CDR3 sequence: CASSLDRLTGYTF. In DNA form, the CDR3 reads TGTGCCAGCAGCTTAGATCGACTTACTGGCTACACCTTC. The J gene is TRBJ1-2, the V gene TRBV11-2; D ambiguous. The germline V gene has CDR1 SGHAT and CDR2 FQNNGV. The V gene lost 0 bases and the J gene lost 7 bases, with 9 bases spanning the gap. This CDR3 contains 13 residues.

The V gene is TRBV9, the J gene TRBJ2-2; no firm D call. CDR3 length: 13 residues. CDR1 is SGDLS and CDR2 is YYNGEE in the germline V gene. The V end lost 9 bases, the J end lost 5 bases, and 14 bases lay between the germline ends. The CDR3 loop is CATRSKKTGELFF. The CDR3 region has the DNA TGTGCCACGCGGAGCAAAAAGACCGGGGAGCTGTTTTTT.

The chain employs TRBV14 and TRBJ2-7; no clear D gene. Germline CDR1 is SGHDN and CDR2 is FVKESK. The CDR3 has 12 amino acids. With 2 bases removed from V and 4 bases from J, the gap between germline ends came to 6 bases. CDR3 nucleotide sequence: TGTGCCAGCAGCCAATCCGGTTACGAGCAGTACTTC. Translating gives CASSQSGYEQYF.

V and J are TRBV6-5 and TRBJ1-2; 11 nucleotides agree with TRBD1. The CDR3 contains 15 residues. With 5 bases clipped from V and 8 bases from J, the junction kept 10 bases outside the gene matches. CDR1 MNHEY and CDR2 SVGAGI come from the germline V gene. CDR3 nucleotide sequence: TGTGCCAGCAGTCCTCAATCCGGGACAGGGGGAGGCTACACCTTC. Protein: CASSPQSGTGGGYTF.

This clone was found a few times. CDR3 sequence (DNA): TGTGCCAGCCTGGACAGGGGGAATTCACCCCTCCACTTT. It encodes CASLDRGNSPLHF. The chain couples TRBV19 to TRBJ1-6, with 10 nucleotides matching TRBD1. Germline V gene lookup returns CDR1 LNHDA and CDR2 SQIVND (reference sequence). The CDR3 extends over 13 amino acids. V gave up 9 bases and J gave up 7 bases; unmatched junction bases: 3.

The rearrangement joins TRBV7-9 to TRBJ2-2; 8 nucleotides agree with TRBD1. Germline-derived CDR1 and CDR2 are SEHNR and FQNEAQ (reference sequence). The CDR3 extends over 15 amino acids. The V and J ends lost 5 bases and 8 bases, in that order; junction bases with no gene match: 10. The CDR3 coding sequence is TGTGCCAGCAGCGCGACAGGGGCGAGGCGGGGGGAGCTGTTTTTT. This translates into CASSATGARRGELFF.

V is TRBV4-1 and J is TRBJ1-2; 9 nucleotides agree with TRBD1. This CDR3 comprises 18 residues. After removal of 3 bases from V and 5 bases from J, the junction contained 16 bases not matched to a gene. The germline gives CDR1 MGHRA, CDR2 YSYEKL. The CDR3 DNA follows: TGCGCCAGCAGCCACCGCGGGACAGGGAAAGGTGGGCTATATGGCTACACCTTC. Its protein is CASSHRGTGKGGLYGYTF.

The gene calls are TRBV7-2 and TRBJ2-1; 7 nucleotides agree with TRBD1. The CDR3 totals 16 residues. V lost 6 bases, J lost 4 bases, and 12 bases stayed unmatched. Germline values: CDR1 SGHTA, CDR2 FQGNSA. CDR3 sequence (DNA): TGTGCCAGCAGGGCGGCCGGTGGACAGGTTTACAATGAGCAGTTCTTC. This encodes CASRAAGGQVYNEQFF.

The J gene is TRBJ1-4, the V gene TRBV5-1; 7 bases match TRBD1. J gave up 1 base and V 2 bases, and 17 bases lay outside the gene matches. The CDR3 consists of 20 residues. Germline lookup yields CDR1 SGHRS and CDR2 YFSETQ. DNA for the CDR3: TGCGCCAGCAGCTTTAGGCAGGGGGGCTCTAACCTGAGAACTAATGAAAAACTGTTTTTT. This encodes CASSFRQGGSNLRTNEKLFF.

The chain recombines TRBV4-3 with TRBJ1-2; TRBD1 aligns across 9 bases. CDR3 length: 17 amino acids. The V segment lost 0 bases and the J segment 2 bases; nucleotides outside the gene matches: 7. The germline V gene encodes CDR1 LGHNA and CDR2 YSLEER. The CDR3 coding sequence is TGCGCCAGCAGCCAAGATCCCGGGACAGGGTTCAACTATGGCTACACCTTC. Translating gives CASSQDPGTGFNYGYTF.

CDR3 residues: CASSVSDYQPQHF. CDR3 coding DNA: TGTGCCAGCAGTGTCTCGGACTATCAGCCCCAGCATTTT. This rearrangement joins TRBV2 to TRBJ1-5; D remains unclear. CDR1 is SNHLY, CDR2 FYNNEI, per germline. The CDR3 is 13 residues long. The V end lost 4 bases, the J end lost 5 bases, and 9 bases lay between the germline ends.

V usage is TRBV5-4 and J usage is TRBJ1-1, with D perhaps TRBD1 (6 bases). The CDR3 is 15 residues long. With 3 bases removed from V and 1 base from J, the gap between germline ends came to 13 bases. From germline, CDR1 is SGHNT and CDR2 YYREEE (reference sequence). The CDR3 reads CASSWGWGQNTEAFF. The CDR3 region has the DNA TGTGCCAGCAGCTGGGGCTGGGGACAGAACACTGAAGCTTTCTTT. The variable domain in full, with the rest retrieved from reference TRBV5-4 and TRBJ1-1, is ETGVTQSPTHLIKTRGQQVTLRCSSQSGHNTVSWYQQALGQGPQFIFQYYREEENGRGNFPPRFSGLQFPNYSSELNVNALELDDSALYLCASSWGWGQNTEAFFGQGTRLTVV.

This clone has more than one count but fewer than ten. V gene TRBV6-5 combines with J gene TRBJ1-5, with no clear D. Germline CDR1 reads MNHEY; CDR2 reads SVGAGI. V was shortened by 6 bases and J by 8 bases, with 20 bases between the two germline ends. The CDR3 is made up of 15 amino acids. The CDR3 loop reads CASSTSGSQMEPQHF. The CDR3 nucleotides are TGTGCCAGCAGCACGTCGGGAAGTCAAATGGAGCCCCAGCATTTT.